This section outlines one T cell receptor beta chain sequence together with its context. Its antigen remains unknown. CDR3 size: 16 residues. V trimming: 4 bases; J trimming: 6 bases; junction bases outside the gene matches: 9. CDR1 LGHDT and CDR2 YNNKEL come from the germline V gene (reference sequence). This sample was included in a study of T cell responses to AZD1222 COVID-19 vaccine. General study results and limits: Donors were mostly white British, more females; clonal diversity possibly underestimated.

Produced via immunoSEQ multiplex PCR; TCRdb's table is partial and in-frame only. The table lists approximately 190,000 clones, under 95% of them singletons. Specimen: peripheral blood, collected 28 days after the second AZD1222 dose. The gene calls are TRBV3-1 (or the pseudogene TRBV3-2) and TRBJ2-2, with TRBD1 matching 9 bases. The sequence was collected from an adult who received the AZD1222 COVID-19 vaccine. The CDR3 sequence: CASSLKTGGYPGELFF. CDR3 nucleotides: TGTGCCAGCAGCCTTAAAACAGGGGGCTATCCCGGGGAGCTGTTTTTT.